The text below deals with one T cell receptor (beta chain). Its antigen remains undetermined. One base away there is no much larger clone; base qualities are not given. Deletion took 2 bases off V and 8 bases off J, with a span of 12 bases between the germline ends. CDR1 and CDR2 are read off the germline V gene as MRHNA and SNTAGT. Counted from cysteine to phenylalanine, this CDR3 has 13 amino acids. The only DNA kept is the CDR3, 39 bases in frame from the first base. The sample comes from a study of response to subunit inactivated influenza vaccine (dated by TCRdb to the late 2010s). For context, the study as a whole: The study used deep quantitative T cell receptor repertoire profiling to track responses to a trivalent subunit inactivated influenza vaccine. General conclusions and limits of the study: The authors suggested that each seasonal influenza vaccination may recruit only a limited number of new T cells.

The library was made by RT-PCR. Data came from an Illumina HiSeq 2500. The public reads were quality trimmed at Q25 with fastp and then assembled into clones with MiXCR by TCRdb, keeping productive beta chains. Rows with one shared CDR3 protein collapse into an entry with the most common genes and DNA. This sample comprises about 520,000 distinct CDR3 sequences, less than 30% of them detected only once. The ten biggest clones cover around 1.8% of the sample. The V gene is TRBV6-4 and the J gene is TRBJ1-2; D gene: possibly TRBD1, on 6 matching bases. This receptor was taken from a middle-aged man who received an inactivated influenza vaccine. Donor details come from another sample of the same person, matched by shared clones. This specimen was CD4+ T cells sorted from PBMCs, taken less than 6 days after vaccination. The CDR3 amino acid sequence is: CASSDGGQSGYTF. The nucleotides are TGTGCCAGCAGTGACGGGGGGCAGAGCGGCTACACCTTC.